The source of this T cell receptor (beta chain) is a study of blood T cell repertoires in COVID-19. Study-wide context: PBMCs, B-cell-depleted T cells, or T cells were the source of the cDNA or gDNA that made up the material.

Participants were placed into cohorts based on the clinical history they reported. Recovered status applied to Cohort 3 donors who had two consecutive negative PCRs. It also applied to those with clearance or with symptom resolution. Under the authors' procedure: It was from reference gene primer amplification that nucleated cell counts were estimated. Assay used: immunoSEQ multiplex PCR; TCRdb lists only in-frame clones, some missing. That table supplies the V and J calls and clone size; D and trimming were determined from the DNA. The sample consists of around 290,000 clones, roughly nine tenths of them appearing once. CDR1 and CDR2 (germline): SGHTA, FQGTGA. V was cut by 0 bases and J by 7 bases, with 18 bases left in between. The CDR3 spans 16 residues.

This sequence originates from a young woman who had recovered from COVID-19. The V gene is TRBV7-3, the J gene TRBJ1-2, with D perhaps matching TRBD1 (6 bases). The sequenced sample was PBMCs or T cells enriched from blood (not recorded which). CDR3 sequence reads: CASSLTRTEYPSGYTF. The CDR3 nucleotides are TGTGCCAGCAGCTTAACCCGGACAGAATACCCCTCTGGCTACACCTTC.